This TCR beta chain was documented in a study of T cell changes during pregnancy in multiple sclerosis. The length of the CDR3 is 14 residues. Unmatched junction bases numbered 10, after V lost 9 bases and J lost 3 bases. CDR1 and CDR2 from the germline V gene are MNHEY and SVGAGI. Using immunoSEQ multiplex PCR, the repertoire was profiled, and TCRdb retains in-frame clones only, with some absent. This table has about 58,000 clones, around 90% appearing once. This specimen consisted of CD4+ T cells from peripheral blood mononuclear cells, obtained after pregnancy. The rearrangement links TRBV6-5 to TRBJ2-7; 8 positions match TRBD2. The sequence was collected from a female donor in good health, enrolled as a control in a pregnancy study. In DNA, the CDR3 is TGTGCCAGTAAGAGCGGGGGTACTCGCTACGAGCAGTACTTC. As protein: CASKSGGTRYEQYF.